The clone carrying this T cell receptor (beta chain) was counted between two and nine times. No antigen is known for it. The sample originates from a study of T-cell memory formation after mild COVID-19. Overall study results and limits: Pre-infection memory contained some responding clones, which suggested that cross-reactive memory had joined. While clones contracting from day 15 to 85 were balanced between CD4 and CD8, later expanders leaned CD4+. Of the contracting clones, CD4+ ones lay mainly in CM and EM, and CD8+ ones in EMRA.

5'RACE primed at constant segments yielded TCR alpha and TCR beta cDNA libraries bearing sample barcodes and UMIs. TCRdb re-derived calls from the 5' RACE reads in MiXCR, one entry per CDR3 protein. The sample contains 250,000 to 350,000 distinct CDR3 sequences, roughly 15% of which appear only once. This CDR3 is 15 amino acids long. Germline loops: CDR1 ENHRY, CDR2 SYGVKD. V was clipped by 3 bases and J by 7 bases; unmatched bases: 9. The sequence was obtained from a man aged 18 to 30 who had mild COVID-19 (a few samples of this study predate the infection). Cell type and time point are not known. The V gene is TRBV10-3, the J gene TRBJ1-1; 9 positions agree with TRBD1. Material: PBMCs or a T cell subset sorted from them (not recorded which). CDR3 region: CAISDRGQGTNEAFF. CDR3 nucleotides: TGTGCCATCAGTGATCGGGGACAGGGAACTAATGAAGCTTTCTTT.